The T cell receptor beta chain described here comes from a study of blood T cell repertoires in COVID-19. Overall study: Italy, Spain and the United States were the sources of the convalescent and acute COVID-19 samples. Sample material is recorded as cDNA or gDNA derived from T cells, B-cell-depleted T cells, or PBMCs.

Sequencing used immunoSEQ multiplex PCR; TCRdb keeps in-frame clones, though not all of them. The data show roughly 330,000 clones, with more than 80% seen just once and nearly 6.5% held by the top ten. Germline CDR1 reads SGDLS; CDR2 reads YYNGEE. The V and J ends lost 4 bases and 3 bases, in that order; junction bases with no gene match: 8. The CDR3 totals 16 residues. This clonotype was sampled from a young man who had recovered from COVID-19. The chain employs TRBV9 and TRBJ1-1; 11 nucleotides match TRBD1. The sample was peripheral blood. The DNA of the CDR3 is TGTGCCAGCAGCCGATTTCCGGGACAGGGGGACACTGAAGCTTTCTTT. This gives the protein CASSRFPGQGDTEAFF.